What follows describes a single T cell receptor (beta chain). CDR1 MNHEY and CDR2 SVGAGI come from the germline V gene. V shed 6 bases and J 1 base; nucleotides not matched to a gene: 5. There are 14 residues in the CDR3. For recovered donors of Cohort 3, there were two negative PCRs, clearance, or symptom resolution. This entry belongs to a study of blood T cell repertoires in COVID-19. As for the study in general: COVID-19 samples, acute and convalescent, were from the United States, Italy and Spain.

Source study methods: Reference gene primer amplification gave nucleated cell count estimates. The repertoire was sequenced with immunoSEQ multiplex PCR; TCRdb's copy has only in-frame clones and lacks some. V and J calls and clone size are as listed in that table; D and trimming were resolved from the DNA. The table includes 150,000 to 200,000 clones, approximately 83% detected once. The chain couples TRBV6-5 to TRBJ1-1, with TRBD1 matching 7 bases. Source material: PBMCs or T cells enriched from blood (not recorded which). The receptor comes from a woman aged 60-75 years who had recovered from COVID-19. In nucleotides, the CDR3 is TGTGCCAGCAGCATTTGGACAGGGAACACTGAAGCTTTCTTT. Translating gives CASSIWTGNTEAFF.